The rows below give T cell receptor beta chains drawn from one sample of a study of blood T cell repertoires in COVID-19. Measured with immunoSEQ multiplex PCR; TCRdb has only the in-frame clones, and not every one. In the table there are around 250,000 clones, around 84% of which are singletons. Input material: PBMCs or T cells enriched from blood (not recorded which). Source of these receptors: a man younger than 35 who had recovered from COVID-19. Both conserved end residues are part of each CDR3. The D gene is left open where the match is weak.

v_call	j_call	d_call	cdr3_nt	cdr3_aa
TRBV19	TRBJ1-3	.	TGTGCCAGTAGTCTATACTCTGGAAACACCATATATTTT	CASSLYSGNTIYF
TRBV2	TRBJ2-3	TRBD1	TGTGCCAGCAAGGACAGGGCGGGAGATACGCAGTATTTT	CASKDRAGDTQYF
TRBV4-2	TRBJ2-7	TRBD2	TGTGCCAGCAGCCCCCTAGCGGGGCTCTCCTACGAGCAGTACTTC	CASSPLAGLSYEQYF
TRBV10-3	TRBJ1-3	.	TGTGCCATCAGTGAGTCTGCAGGGGCTGGAAACACCATATATTTT	CAISESAGAGNTIYF
TRBV27	TRBJ2-7	TRBD1	TGTGCCAGCAGTGACCGGGACAGCTACTACGAGCAGTACTTC	CASSDRDSYYEQYF
TRBV27	TRBJ1-5	.	TGTGCCAGCAGTCCCCAAACTACCCTGGCCCAGCATTTT	CASSPQTTLAQHF
TRBV11-3	TRBJ2-3	TRBD2	TGTGCCAGCAGCACTAGCGGGAGTACAGATACGCAGTATTTT	CASSTSGSTDTQYF
TRBV11-2	TRBJ2-7	TRBD1	TGTGCCAGCAGCTCCCGACAGGGGCCGAGCTCCTACGAGCAGTACTTC	CASSSRQGPSSYEQYF
TRBV7-9	TRBJ2-3	TRBD2	TGTGCCAGCAGCCCCTCTGGACTAGCGGCCCCCAAGCAGTATTTT	CASSPSGLAAPKQYF
TRBV21-1	TRBJ1-5	.	TGTGCCAGCAGCCCCTCGGACAGGACCCCCTTCAATCAGCCCCAGCATTTT	CASSPSDRTPFNQPQHF